These T cell receptor beta chains were read from a single sample in a study of shared T cell receptors in the human thymus. Produced via immunoSEQ multiplex PCR; TCRdb's table is partial and in-frame only. This sample has under 850,000 clones, with approximately 90% found just once. The same sample was also used in a study of human thymus T cells.

The sequencing sample was made of thymocytes. The receptors derive from a boy younger than two with a congenital heart defect. CDR3s include the opening cysteine and the closing phenylalanine or tryptophan. A D gene is named only where the DNA matches it firmly. For some rows the clone size is stated as once, few or many, or as a class when expanded; others skip it.

few	TRBJ2-2	TRBV7-9	NA	CASNLQGADASGRNGELFF	TGTGCCAGCAACCTACAGGGGGCGGATGCGAGCGGGAGGAACGGGGAGCTGTTTTTT
NA	TRBJ2-7	TRBV5-1	TRBD2	CASSPGTSGRSSPGEQYF	TGCGCCAGCAGCCCCGGGACTAGCGGGAGAAGCTCTCCGGGGGAGCAGTACTTC
NA	TRBJ2-3	TRBV14	TRBD2	CASSARSSGITDTQYF	TGTGCCAGCAGTGCCAGGAGTAGCGGGATCACGGATACGCAGTATTTT
NA	TRBJ1-5	TRBV6-1	NA	CASSAHPGGAQHF	TGTGCCAGCAGTGCTCACCCCGGGGGGGCCCAGCATTTT
NA	TRBJ2-3	TRBV6-1	TRBD2	CASSETIASGRWWSTDTQYF	TGTGCCAGCAGTGAAACAATCGCGAGCGGGAGGTGGTGGAGCACAGATACGCAGTATTTT
once	TRBJ2-3	TRBV7-2	TRBD2	CASSSGLAGGSGTDTQYF	TGTGCCAGCAGTTCGGGACTAGCGGGAGGAAGCGGCACAGATACGCAGTATTTT
once	TRBJ2-7	TRBV7-2	TRBD1	CASSFSSGQGAREQYF	TGTGCCAGCAGCTTCTCCTCGGGACAGGGGGCAAGGGAGCAGTACTTC
NA	TRBJ1-5	TRBV28	TRBD1	CASSLRGQGNQPQHF	TGTGCCAGCAGTTTAAGGGGACAGGGAAATCAGCCCCAGCATTTT
NA	TRBJ2-7	TRBV4-1	NA	CASSQKEHSYEQYF	TGCGCCAGCAGCCAAAAGGAGCACTCCTACGAGCAGTACTTC
NA	TRBJ2-3	TRBV11-2	NA	CASSLEGGGTQYF	TGTGCCAGCAGCTTAGAGGGAGGTGGTACGCAGTATTTT
NA	TRBJ1-3	TRBV9	NA	CASSVSAQGGGNTIYF	TGTGCCAGCAGCGTATCGGCCCAGGGAGGCGGAAACACCATATATTTT
NA	TRBJ2-7	TRBV23-1	NA	CASSQYPPIYEQYF	TGCGCCAGCAGTCAATACCCCCCTATCTACGAGCAGTACTTC
NA	TRBJ2-7	TRBV14	TRBD1	CASSQEQGREQYF	TGTGCCAGCAGCCAAGAACAGGGGCGCGAGCAGTACTTC
NA	TRBJ2-1	TRBV4-1	TRBD1	CASSQHDLQGASYNEQFF	TGCGCCAGCAGCCAACACGATCTACAGGGGGCAAGCTACAATGAGCAGTTCTTC
NA	TRBJ2-7	TRBV7-9	TRBD1	CASSLGLLGQGAYEQYF	TGTGCCAGCAGCTTAGGACTTTTGGGACAGGGGGCCTACGAGCAGTACTTC
NA	TRBJ1-1	TRBV6-1	TRBD1	CASSALPTGVGTEAFF	TGTGCCAGCAGTGCCTTACCTACAGGGGTGGGCACTGAAGCTTTCTTT
NA	TRBJ2-7	TRBV10-3	TRBD2	CAIRPRGEGSYEQYF	TGTGCCATCAGACCCCGCGGGGAGGGGTCCTACGAGCAGTACTTC
NA	TRBJ1-4	TRBV28	NA	CASRFRGEKLFF	TGTGCCAGCAGGTTTCGGGGGGAAAAACTGTTTTTT
once	TRBJ2-6	TRBV30	NA	CAWSSRVGANVLTF	TGTGCCTGGAGCTCACGGGTAGGGGCCAACGTCCTGACTTTC
NA	TRBJ2-7	TRBV6-5	NA	CASSPGVGEQYF	TGTGCCAGCAGTCCCGGGGTGGGCGAGCAGTACTTC
NA	TRBJ2-7	TRBV27	TRBD2	CASSLDRSGGLAHAFREQYF	TGTGCCAGCAGTTTAGATCGGTCGGGGGGACTAGCCCACGCCTTTCGTGAGCAGTACTTC
NA	TRBJ2-7	TRBV6-1	NA	CASSEAPLQGWYEQYF	TGTGCCAGCAGTGAAGCGCCCTTACAGGGCTGGTACGAGCAGTACTTC
NA	TRBJ1-5	TRBV7-9	TRBD1	CASSPGTGNESNQPQHF	TGTGCCAGCAGCCCCGGGACAGGGAACGAGAGCAATCAGCCCCAGCATTTT
few	TRBJ2-5	TRBV6-1	NA	CASSEARPEPRETQYF	TGTGCCAGCAGTGAAGCGCGGCCGGAACCCAGAGAGACCCAGTACTTC
NA	TRBJ2-1	TRBV30	NA	CAWSVTSDSYNEQFF	TGTGCCTGGAGTGTAACTAGTGACTCCTACAATGAGCAGTTCTTC
NA	TRBJ1-4	TRBV6-1	TRBD1	CASSELGPGGEKLFF	TGTGCCAGCAGTGAACTGGGACCAGGGGGGGAAAAACTGTTTTTT
NA	TRBJ2-7	TRBV4-3	NA	CASSQARVTYSGYEQYF	TGCGCCAGCAGCCAAGCTCGGGTGACCTACTCCGGCTACGAGCAGTACTTC
NA	TRBJ2-3	TRBV6-6	NA	CASRREAGNNSDTQYF	TGTGCCAGCAGACGCGAGGCAGGGAATAACTCGGATACGCAGTATTTT
NA	TRBJ2-3	TRBV5-4	NA	CASSFKEATDTQYF	TGTGCCAGCAGCTTCAAGGAGGCCACAGATACGCAGTATTTT
NA	TRBJ2-3	TRBV28	NA	CASPPGGLSTDTQYF	TGTGCCAGCCCCCCGGGCGGGCTCAGCACAGATACGCAGTATTTT
NA	TRBJ1-4	TRBV28	TRBD1	CASNTGQGGEKLFF	TGTGCCAGCAATACGGGACAGGGAGGAGAAAAACTGTTTTTT
NA	TRBJ1-2	TRBV6-1	NA	CASSEVRDNNYGYTF	TGTGCCAGCAGTGAAGTGAGAGACAATAACTATGGCTACACCTTC
NA	TRBJ2-7	TRBV7-6	TRBD1	CASSLIRGQDPYEQYF	TGTGCCAGCAGCTTAATTCGAGGACAGGATCCCTACGAGCAGTACTTC
NA	TRBJ1-5	TRBV30	NA	CAWSALTSQREFSNQPQHF	TGTGCCTGGAGTGCCCTTACGTCACAGAGGGAATTTAGCAATCAGCCCCAGCATTTT
NA	TRBJ2-2	TRBV10-3	NA	CAIPKGRGATGELFF	TGTGCCATCCCGAAGGGTCGGGGGGCAACCGGGGAGCTGTTTTTT
NA	TRBJ2-7	TRBV28	TRBD2	CASSFPAELAGGYEQYF	TGTGCCAGCAGTTTCCCAGCTGAACTAGCGGGAGGGTACGAGCAGTACTTC
NA	TRBJ1-5	TRBV5-1	NA	CASSPQGRSNQPQHF	TGCGCCAGCAGCCCACAGGGACGGAGCAATCAGCCCCAGCATTTT
NA	TRBJ2-7	TRBV15	NA	CATSRDAGHRSHEQYF	TGTGCCACCAGCAGAGATGCCGGACACCGGTCTCACGAGCAGTACTTC
NA	TRBJ1-5	TRBV7-9	TRBD1	CASSQEGAGSNQPQHF	TGTGCCAGCAGCCAAGAGGGGGCGGGCAGCAATCAGCCCCAGCATTTT
NA	TRBJ2-7	TRBV6-5	TRBD1	CASRTGGTYEQYF	TGTGCCAGCAGGACAGGGGGAACCTACGAGCAGTACTTC
NA	TRBJ2-3	TRBV19	NA	CASSIGHVTQYF	TGTGCCAGTAGTATAGGGCATGTTACGCAGTATTTT
NA	TRBJ2-5	TRBV6-5	TRBD1	CASSYQGAQYF	TGTGCCAGCAGTTACCAGGGGGCCCAGTACTTC
NA	TRBJ1-1	TRBV7-2	NA	CASSLVWEGSTEAFF	TGTGCCAGCAGCTTAGTTTGGGAGGGAAGCACTGAAGCTTTCTTT
NA	TRBJ1-5	TRBV15	NA	CATSLGHNQPQHF	TGTGCCACCAGCCTAGGTCACAATCAGCCCCAGCATTTT
NA	TRBJ2-7	TRBV7-2	TRBD2	CASSRTPPVAGLIEQYF	TGTGCCAGCAGCCGGACACCTCCGGTAGCGGGGTTGATCGAGCAGTACTTC
NA	TRBJ2-3	TRBV28	NA	CASSLLVSHSDTQYF	TGTGCCAGCAGTTTATTAGTATCCCATTCAGATACGCAGTATTTT
NA	TRBJ2-7	TRBV18	TRBD2	CASSLPAGTSGRRLPGEQYF	TGTGCCAGCTCACTTCCCGCCGGGACTAGCGGGAGGAGACTACCGGGGGAGCAGTACTTC
NA	TRBJ2-6	TRBV29-1	TRBD1	CSVLTGQEISGANVLTF	TGCAGCGTCTTAACGGGACAGGAAATTTCTGGGGCCAACGTCCTGACTTTC
NA	TRBJ2-7	TRBV28	TRBD2	CASSLGTSGSFLRSYEQYF	TGTGCCAGCAGTTTAGGGACTAGCGGGAGTTTTCTGAGGTCCTACGAGCAGTACTTC
NA	TRBJ2-1	TRBV4-1	TRBD2	CASSQKGGRALWEQFF	TGCGCCAGCAGCCAAAAAGGCGGGAGGGCCCTATGGGAGCAGTTCTTC
NA	TRBJ2-1	TRBV5-1	TRBD2	CASSFSGGRSYNEQFF	TGCGCCAGCAGCTTTAGCGGGGGCCGCTCCTACAATGAGCAGTTCTTC